The rows below give T cell receptor beta chains drawn from one sample of a study of cytomegalovirus exposure and HLA in healthy donors. Some clones are missing from TCRdb's copy, which holds only in-frame ones; the method was immunoSEQ multiplex PCR. The sample lists about 240,000 clones; around 88% were seen once. The sequenced sample consisted of PBMCs. The receptor source for this set is a woman in her thirties in good health and CMV-seropositive. The CDR3 runs from the conserved cysteine through the conserved F or W. Each record gives: clone size, V gene, J gene, CDR3 length, D gene, CDR3 DNA, CDR3 protein. A D gene is named only where the DNA matches it firmly. For some rows the clone size is stated as once, few or many, or as a class when expanded; others skip it.

>.|TRBV5-4|TRBJ2-7|15|TRBD2
TGTGCCAGCAGCTTTGGGGGGGTAACAACCTACGAGCAGTACTTC
CASSFGGVTTYEQYF
>.|TRBV2|TRBJ1-5|15|TRBD1
TGTGCCAGCACCGGACAGGGGACCTCAATCCAGCCCCAGCATTTT
CASTGQGTSIQPQHF
>.|TRBV19|TRBJ1-1|14|TRBD1
TGTGCCAGTACCCGAACAGGGGGTCGCACTGAAGCTTTCTTT
CASTRTGGRTEAFF
>.|TRBV5-4|TRBJ2-7|15|TRBD1
TGTGCCAGCAGCTTGCGCGGACAGGCGTGGGTTGCGCAGTACTTC
CASSLRGQAWVAQYF
>.|TRBV14|TRBJ2-3|15|TRBD2
TGTGCCAGCAGCCAAGAAGCGGGAGGCACAGATACGCAGTATTTT
CASSQEAGGTDTQYF
>.|TRBV7-9|TRBJ1-2|15|TRBD1
TGTGCCAGCAGCTTAGCGGGACAGCTTAACTATGGCTACACCTTC
CASSLAGQLNYGYTF
>.|TRBV19|TRBJ1-2|14|TRBD1
TGTGCCAGTAGTATACGGGAGGGGGCGCGTGGCTACACCTTC
CASSIREGARGYTF
>.|TRBV5-1|TRBJ2-7|18|TRBD2
TGCGCCAGCAGCTCCCTTAACCCAAGACTAGCGGGAGCTCACGAGCAGTACTTC
CASSSLNPRLAGAHEQYF
>.|TRBV18|TRBJ1-5|16|.
TGTGCCAGCTCACCAACATGGGCAGGGGAGAATCAGCCCCAGCATTTT
CASSPTWAGENQPQHF
>.|TRBV9|TRBJ2-7|16|TRBD2
TGTGCCAGCAGCGTAGGAATATCGGGACTAGCGTACGAGCAGTACTTC
CASSVGISGLAYEQYF
>.|TRBV9|TRBJ1-2|14|.
TGTGCCAGCAGCGTGATGCAGGCCGACTATGGCTACACCTTC
CASSVMQADYGYTF
>.|TRBV11-2|TRBJ2-7|15|TRBD2
TGTGCCAGCAGCTTAGTCTCTAGCGGGAGCTACGAGCAGTACTTC
CASSLVSSGSYEQYF
>.|TRBV5-1|TRBJ1-1|12|.
TGCGCCAGCAGTGGTTCCGGGACAGAAGCTTTCTTT
CASSGSGTEAFF
>.|TRBV2|TRBJ2-7|14|.
TGTGCCAGCAGGAGTCCCGGGAATTACTACGAGCAGTACTTC
CASRSPGNYYEQYF
>.|TRBV7-9|TRBJ2-2|15|.
TGTGCCAGCAGCTTAACGAGATCGAACACCGGGGAGCTGTTTTTT
CASSLTRSNTGELFF
>.|TRBV5-1|TRBJ2-5|15|TRBD1
TGCGCCAGCAGCTTGATTACAGGGGCCCAAGAGACCCAGTACTTC
CASSLITGAQETQYF
>.|TRBV4-1|TRBJ1-3|19|.
TGCGCCAGCAGCCAAGAATGGTCAGTCCCCTCATACGATGGAAACACCATATATTTT
CASSQEWSVPSYDGNTIYF
>once|TRBV9|TRBJ2-1|15|.
TGTGCCAGCAGCGTGGTTAGCGGAGCCTACAATGAGCAGTTCTTC
CASSVVSGAYNEQFF
>.|TRBV28|TRBJ2-7|16|TRBD2
TGTGCCAGCAGCGCCGGTGTCGAGCGGGAGGGCTACGAGCAGTACTTC
CASSAGVEREGYEQYF
>.|TRBV15|TRBJ1-4|15|TRBD1
TGTGCCACCAGCACGCCACAGGGGGCAGCGGAAAAACTGTTTTTT
CATSTPQGAAEKLFF
>.|TRBV10-3|TRBJ2-7|11|.
TGTGCCACCAGTTTAAAATACGAGCAGTACTTC
CATSLKYEQYF
>few|TRBV14|TRBJ2-2|16|TRBD2
TGTGCCAGCAGCCAAAATAGCGGGAGTTACACCGGGGAGCTGTTTTTT
CASSQNSGSYTGELFF
>.|TRBV5-1|TRBJ2-5|16|TRBD1
TGCGCCAGCAGCTTGGGGACCGGGACAGGTGGAAAGACCCAGTACTTC
CASSLGTGTGGKTQYF
>.|TRBV10-3|TRBJ1-2|15|.
TGTGCCATCACTCCTCGCGGAGCGGATAGTGATGGCTACACCTTC
CAITPRGADSDGYTF
>few|TRBV2|TRBJ2-2|13|.
TGTGCCAGCAGTCGGGAAATGAGCGGGGAGCTGTTTTTT
CASSREMSGELFF
>.|TRBV19|TRBJ1-2|13|.
TGTGCCAGTAGTGAACAGGGAGACTCCGGCTACACCTTC
CASSEQGDSGYTF
>once|TRBV9|TRBJ2-1|14|TRBD2
TGTGCCAGCAGCGGACCGGGACTAGTCGATGAGCAGTTCTTC
CASSGPGLVDEQFF
>.|TRBV6-1|TRBJ2-7|15|TRBD2
TGTGCCAGCAGTGGGACTAGAAAAGGAACCTACGAGCAGTACTTC
CASSGTRKGTYEQYF
>.|TRBV11-2|TRBJ2-1|15|.
TGTGCCAGCAGCTTAGTCAGGGGCCAGAACAATGAGCAGTTCTTC
CASSLVRGQNNEQFF
>.|TRBV5-5|TRBJ1-2|14|TRBD1
TGTGCCAGCAGCTTGGGTTGGACAGGGGATGGCTACACCTTC
CASSLGWTGDGYTF
>.|TRBV5-4|TRBJ2-7|16|TRBD1
TGTGCCAGCAGCTTGGGGCTGGGACAGGGGGGCTACGAGCAGTACTTC
CASSLGLGQGGYEQYF
>.|TRBV2|TRBJ1-3|15|.
TGTGCCAGCACCGATAAGGGAGGATCTGGAAACACCATATATTTT
CASTDKGGSGNTIYF
>few|TRBV11-2|TRBJ2-7|15|TRBD2
TGTGCCAGCAGCCCACTAGCGCTAAGCTCCTACGAGCAGTACTTC
CASSPLALSSYEQYF
>.|TRBV2|TRBJ2-1|17|.
TGTGCCAGCAGTGGGGCCCTGGCGGGGGCGGAAGGCGGTGAGCAGTTCTTC
CASSGALAGAEGGEQFF
>once|TRBV11-2|TRBJ2-2|17|TRBD2
TGTGCCAGCAGCTCCACTAGCGGGAGGGTTGGGACCGGGGAGCTGTTTTTT
CASSSTSGRVGTGELFF
>few|TRBV27|TRBJ2-7|15|.
TGTGCCAGCAGTCCACCCGGGACACCCTCCTACGAGCAGTACTTC
CASSPPGTPSYEQYF
>.|TRBV6-5|TRBJ2-1|13|.
TGTGCCAGCAGTTACCCCGGGACAACAGAGCAGTTCTTC
CASSYPGTTEQFF
>.|TRBV9|TRBJ2-7|15|.
TGTGCCAGCAGCGGGGCGAATGAACTTCCCTACGAGCAGTACTTC
CASSGANELPYEQYF
>.|TRBV7-9|TRBJ2-5|15|TRBD2
TGTGCCAGCAGCTACGGTACTAGCGGGAAGGAGACCCAGTACTTC
CASSYGTSGKETQYF
>.|TRBV7-3|TRBJ2-5|13|TRBD1
TGTGCCAGCAGCTCCGGGACAGGAGAGACCCAGTACTTC
CASSSGTGETQYF
>.|TRBV14|TRBJ2-6|16|.
TGTGCCAGCGGCGACAGTCCCGTCGCTGGGGCCAACGTCCTGACTTTC
CASGDSPVAGANVLTF
>.|TRBV6-1|TRBJ1-4|15|TRBD1
TGTGCCAGCAGTGAAGCGACAGGGGGCTATGAAAAACTGTTTTTT
CASSEATGGYEKLFF
>.|TRBV5-1|TRBJ1-2|14|.
TGCGCCAGCAGCTTGTTGCAGCGGGAAGGAGGCTACACCTTC
CASSLLQREGGYTF
>once|TRBV5-4|TRBJ2-7|14|TRBD1
TGTGCCAGCAGCATAGACAGGGGGCGCTCCGAGCAGTACTTC
CASSIDRGRSEQYF
>.|TRBV19|TRBJ1-2|14|TRBD1
TGTGCCAGTAGTATATTAAGACAGGGAGGTGGCTACACCTTC
CASSILRQGGGYTF
>.|TRBV4-1|TRBJ1-1|14|.
TGCGCCAGCAGCCAAGAGTGGGGAGACACTGAAGCTTTCTTT
CASSQEWGDTEAFF
>few|TRBV13|TRBJ2-5|12|.
TGTGCCAGCAGAGATAGCCAAGAGACCCAGTACTTC
CASRDSQETQYF
>.|TRBV5-1|TRBJ2-5|16|.
TGCGCCAGCAGTCTTACCCCGACAGAAAGACAAGAGACCCAGTACTTC
CASSLTPTERQETQYF
>.|TRBV4-1|TRBJ2-7|18|TRBD2
TGCGCCAGCAGCCAAGTGGCACTAGCGGGACCGTCGGACGACGAGCAGTACTTC
CASSQVALAGPSDDEQYF
>once|TRBV18|TRBJ1-1|14|.
TGTGCCAGCTACCGGGGGGCGGGAAACACTGAAGCTTTCTTT
CASYRGAGNTEAFF